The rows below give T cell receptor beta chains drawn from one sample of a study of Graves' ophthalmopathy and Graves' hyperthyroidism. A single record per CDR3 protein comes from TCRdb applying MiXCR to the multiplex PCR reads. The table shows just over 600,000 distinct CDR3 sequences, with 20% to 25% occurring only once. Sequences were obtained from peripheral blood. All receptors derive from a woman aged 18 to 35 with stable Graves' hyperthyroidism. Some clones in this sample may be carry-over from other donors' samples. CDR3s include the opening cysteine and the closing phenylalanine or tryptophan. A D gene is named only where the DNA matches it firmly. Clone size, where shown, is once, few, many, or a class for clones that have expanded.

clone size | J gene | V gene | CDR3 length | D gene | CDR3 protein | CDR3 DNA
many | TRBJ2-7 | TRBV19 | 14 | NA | CASSIRGQSMEQYF | TGTGCCAGTAGTATCCGCGGACAGAGCATGGAGCAGTACTTC
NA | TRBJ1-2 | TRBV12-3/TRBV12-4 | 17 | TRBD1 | CASSPILKTGEDYGYTF | TGTGCCAGCAGTCCAATCCTAAAGACAGGGGAGGACTATGGCTACACCTTC
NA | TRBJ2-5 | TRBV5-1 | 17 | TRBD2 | CASRSLIAGGLQETQYF | TGCGCCAGTCGCTCTTTGATAGCGGGAGGCCTCCAAGAGACCCAGTACTTC
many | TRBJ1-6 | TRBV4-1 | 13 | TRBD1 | CARTGAINSPLHF | TGCGCCAGAACAGGGGCAATCAATTCACCCCTCCACTTT
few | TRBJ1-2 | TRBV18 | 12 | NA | CASSLRQDGYTF | TGTGCCAGCTCACTTCGGCAGGATGGCTACACCTTC
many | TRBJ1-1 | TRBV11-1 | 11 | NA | CASGITDEAFF | TGTGCCAGCGGCATTACTGATGAAGCTTTCTTT
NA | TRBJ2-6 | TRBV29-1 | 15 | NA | CSVGELRSGANVLTF | TGCAGCGTTGGGGAGTTAAGATCTGGGGCCAACGTCCTGACTTTC
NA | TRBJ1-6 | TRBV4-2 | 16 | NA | CASSSNRVLGNSPLHF | TGTGCCAGCAGCAGTAACAGGGTTTTGGGGAATTCACCCCTCCACTTT
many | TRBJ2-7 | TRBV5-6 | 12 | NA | CASSIGSYEQYF | TGTGCCAGCAGCATCGGATCCTACGAGCAGTACTTC
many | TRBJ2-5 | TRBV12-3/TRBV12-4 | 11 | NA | CASSFRVSQYF | TGTGCCAGCAGTTTTCGGGTGTCCCAGTACTTC
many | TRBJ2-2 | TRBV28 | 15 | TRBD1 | CASSPGGANTGELFF | TGTGCCAGCAGCCCAGGGGGCGCCAACACCGGGGAGCTGTTTTTT
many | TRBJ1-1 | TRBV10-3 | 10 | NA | CAIANTEAFF | TGTGCCATCGCAAACACTGAAGCTTTCTTT
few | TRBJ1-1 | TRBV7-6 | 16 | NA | CASSLVQGFRDTEAFF | TGTGCCAGCAGCTTAGTACAGGGATTCAGGGACACTGAAGCTTTCTTT
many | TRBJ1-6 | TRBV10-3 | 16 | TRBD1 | CAISDYDRVFNSPLHF | TGTGCCATCAGTGATTATGACAGGGTGTTTAATTCACCCCTCCACTTT
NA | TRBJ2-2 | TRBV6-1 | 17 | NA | CASSDNFIGYYTGELFF | TGTGCCAGCAGTGATAATTTTATAGGCTACTACACCGGGGAGCTGTTTTTT
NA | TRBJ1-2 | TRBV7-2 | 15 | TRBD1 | CASSTYRGPNYGYTF | TGTGCCAGCAGCACCTACAGGGGGCCGAACTATGGCTACACCTTC
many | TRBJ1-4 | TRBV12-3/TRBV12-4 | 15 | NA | CASSSSRAHSEKLFF | TGTGCCAGCAGTTCCTCAAGGGCCCACTCTGAAAAACTGTTTTTT
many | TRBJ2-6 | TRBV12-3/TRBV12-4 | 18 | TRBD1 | CASSPSTGGHSGANVLTF | TGTGCCAGCAGTCCATCGACAGGGGGACACTCTGGGGCCAACGTCCTGACTTTC
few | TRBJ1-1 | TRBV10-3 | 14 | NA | CAISESMSNTEAFF | TGTGCCATCAGTGAGTCGATGTCGAACACTGAAGCTTTCTTT
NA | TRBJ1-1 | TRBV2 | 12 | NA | CATQELAAEAFF | TGTGCCACCCAGGAACTTGCGGCTGAAGCTTTCTTT
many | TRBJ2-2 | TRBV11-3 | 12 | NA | CASRAHTGELFF | TGTGCCAGCAGGGCCCACACCGGGGAGCTGTTTTTT
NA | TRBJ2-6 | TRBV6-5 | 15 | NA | CASSYELSGANVLTF | TGTGCCAGCAGTTACGAGCTATCTGGGGCCAACGTCCTGACTTTC
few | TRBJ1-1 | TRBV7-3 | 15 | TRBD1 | CASSFSGQGTTEAFF | TGTGCCAGCAGCTTTTCGGGACAGGGGACCACTGAAGCTTTCTTT
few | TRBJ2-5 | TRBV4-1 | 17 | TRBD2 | CASSQALRGGAQETQYF | TGCGCCAGCAGCCAAGCCCTTCGCGGGGGGGCCCAGGAGACCCAGTACTTC
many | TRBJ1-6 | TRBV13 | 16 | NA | CASSLGIQAENSPLHF | TGTGCCAGCAGCTTAGGCATCCAGGCCGAAAATTCACCCCTCCACTTT
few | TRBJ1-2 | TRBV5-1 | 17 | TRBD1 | CASSLARDRGAFYGYTF | TGCGCCAGCAGCTTGGCCAGGGACAGGGGAGCCTTCTATGGCTACACCTTC
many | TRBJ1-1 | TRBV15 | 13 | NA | CATSQDRNTEAFF | TGTGCCACCAGTCAGGACAGGAACACTGAAGCTTTCTTT
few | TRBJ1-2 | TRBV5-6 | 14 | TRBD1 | CASSSQGRAYGYTF | TGTGCCAGCAGCTCACAGGGGAGGGCGTATGGCTACACCTTC
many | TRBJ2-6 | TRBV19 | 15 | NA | CASSIAHSGANVLTF | TGTGCCAGTAGTATAGCTCACTCTGGGGCCAACGTCCTGACTTTC
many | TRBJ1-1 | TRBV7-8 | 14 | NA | CASSSLGIDTEAFF | TGTGCCAGCAGCTCACTAGGGATTGACACTGAAGCTTTCTTT
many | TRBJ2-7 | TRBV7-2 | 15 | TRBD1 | CASSSDRGLTGEQYF | TGTGCCAGCAGCTCCGACAGGGGGCTTACGGGCGAGCAGTACTTC
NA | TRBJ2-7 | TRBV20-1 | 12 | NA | CSVPKISFEQYF | TGCAGTGTCCCCAAGATCTCCTTCGAGCAGTACTTC
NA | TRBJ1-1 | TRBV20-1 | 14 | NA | CSATPGLLSTEAFF | TGCAGTGCTACCCCGGGACTTCTTAGCACTGAAGCTTTCTTT
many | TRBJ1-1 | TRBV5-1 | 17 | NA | CASSFLVGGAMGTEAFF | TGCGCCAGCAGCTTCCTAGTGGGGGGCGCGATGGGGACTGAAGCTTTCTTT
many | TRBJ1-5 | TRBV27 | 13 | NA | CASSFTGYQPQHF | TGTGCCAGCAGTTTCACGGGTTACCAGCCCCAGCATTTT
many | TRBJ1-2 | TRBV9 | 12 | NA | CASSVDGVGYTF | TGTGCCAGCAGCGTAGATGGAGTTGGCTACACCTTC
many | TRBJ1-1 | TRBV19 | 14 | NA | CASTTGRMNTEAFF | TGTGCCAGTACCACAGGGAGAATGAACACTGAAGCTTTCTTT
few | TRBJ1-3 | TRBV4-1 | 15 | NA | CASSQVRSSGNTIYF | TGCGCCAGCAGCCAAGTCCGGAGTTCTGGAAACACCATATATTTT
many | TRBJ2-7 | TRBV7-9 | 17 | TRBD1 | CASSLVWTGNFHYEQYF | TGTGCCAGCAGCTTAGTTTGGACAGGGAATTTCCACTACGAGCAGTACTTC
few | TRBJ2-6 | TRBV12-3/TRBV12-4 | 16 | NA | CASSLGGTSGANVLTF | TGTGCCAGCAGCCTTGGGGGGACCTCTGGGGCCAACGTCCTGACTTTC
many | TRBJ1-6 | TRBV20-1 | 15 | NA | CSARPTGAGDSPLHF | TGCAGTGCTAGACCCACGGGGGCAGGGGACTCACCCCTCCACTTT
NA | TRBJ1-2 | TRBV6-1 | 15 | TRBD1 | CASRLGQGPDYGYTF | TGTGCCAGCAGACTTGGACAGGGGCCTGACTATGGCTACACCTTC
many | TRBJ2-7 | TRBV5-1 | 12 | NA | CASSTGSGEQYF | TGCGCCAGCAGCACAGGGAGTGGCGAGCAGTACTTC
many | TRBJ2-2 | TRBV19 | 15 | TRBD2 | CASSIPGRDTGELFF | TGTGCCAGTAGTATTCCAGGGAGGGACACCGGGGAGCTGTTTTTT
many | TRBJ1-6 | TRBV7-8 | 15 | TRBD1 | CASSSGQIYNSPLHF | TGTGCCAGCAGCTCGGGACAGATTTATAATTCACCCCTCCACTTT